The rows below give T cell receptor beta chains drawn from one sample of a study of siplizumab effects on memory and regulatory T cells. The repertoire was sequenced with immunoSEQ multiplex PCR; TCRdb's copy has only in-frame clones and lacks some. Among some 7,000 clones listed, 65% to 70% were seen once. Material: effector memory CD8+ T cells sorted from blood. The source is a human donor in good health. CDR3s include the opening cysteine and the closing phenylalanine or tryptophan. D genes are given only for firm matches. Expanded clones are given a class, and other clones once, few, many or no size at all.

TRBV15	TRBJ1-5	-	-	CATRGYSNQPQHF	TGTGCCACCAGGGGGTATAGCAATCAGCCCCAGCATTTT
TRBV2	TRBJ2-7	-	TRBD2	CASSSEAGGHEQYF	TGTGCCAGCAGCTCGGAGGCGGGGGGCCACGAGCAGTACTTC
TRBV4-2	TRBJ2-7	-	TRBD2	CASSQLAGSSYEQYF	TGTGCCAGCAGCCAACTAGCGGGGAGCTCCTACGAGCAGTACTTC
TRBV7-6	TRBJ1-1	-	-	CASSLAGGKRAFF	TGTGCCAGCAGCTTAGCGGGGGGGAAACGGGCTTTCTTT
TRBV11-1	TRBJ2-3	few	TRBD1	CASSLVTGDTDTQYF	TGTGCCAGCAGCTTAGTAACAGGGGACACAGATACGCAGTATTTT
TRBV11-2	TRBJ2-7	-	TRBD2	CASSLTASGIYEQYF	TGTGCCAGCAGCTTAACCGCCAGCGGGATCTACGAGCAGTACTTC
TRBV7-9	TRBJ1-1	large	TRBD1	CASSLERQGTYGDTEAFF	TGTGCCAGCAGCTTAGAGAGACAGGGAACGTACGGAGACACTGAAGCTTTCTTT
TRBV7-2	TRBJ2-5	-	-	CASSFGETQYF	TGTGCCAGCAGCTTCGGAGAGACCCAGTACTTC
TRBV2	TRBJ1-5	once	-	CASSEREGNQPQHF	TGTGCCAGCAGTGAGCGAGAGGGCAATCAGCCCCAGCATTTT
TRBV14	TRBJ1-1	-	-	CASSQFLQIDEAFF	TGTGCCAGCAGCCAATTCCTACAGATCGATGAAGCTTTCTTT
TRBV27	TRBJ2-7	-	-	CASSPTESYEQYF	TGTGCCAGCAGTCCCACGGAGTCCTACGAGCAGTACTTC
TRBV5-6	TRBJ2-5	few	-	CASRSSVLGVSETQYF	TGTGCCAGCAGGTCGAGCGTGTTGGGTGTGTCGGAGACCCAGTACTTC
TRBV11-2	TRBJ1-2	-	-	CASSLYGGPNYGYTF	TGTGCCAGCAGCTTATACGGGGGCCCTAACTATGGCTACACCTTC
TRBV6-1	TRBJ2-1	-	TRBD2	CASSEGTSGYNEQFF	TGTGCCAGCAGTGAAGGGACTAGCGGTTATAATGAGCAGTTCTTC
TRBV7-2	TRBJ2-3	once	-	CASGGTFSTDTQYF	TGTGCCAGCGGCGGGACTTTTAGCACAGATACGCAGTATTTT